This T cell receptor beta chain comes out of a study of shared clonotypes between healthy human individuals (dated by TCRdb to 2020 to 2021). In the study overall: A couple of women and three men aged 18 to 49 years were included in the cohort. For each donor, three plates each were used for CD4 naive and CD4 memory, two plates were used for CD8 naive, and one plate was used for CD8 memory. Leukapheresis yielded between about 0.9 and 10 billion PBMCs per donor. To estimate repertoire size and how much clonotype sharing occurs between individuals, the study deeply sequenced the blood TCR repertoires of several healthy adults. To increase sequencing depth and limit assay-specific biases, different laboratories used diverse techniques to prepare libraries and sequence TCR repertoires. What the authors observed across the whole study: Sampling was limited to blood, and TCR repertoires in tissue likely differ from TCR repertoires in blood. When a few donors were compared, the shared fraction of clonotypes was 5% to 6.5% for naive CD4, more than 3% for naive CD8, more than 2% for memory CD4, and 0.4% for memory CD8. Clonotypes shared by all four sorted-subset donors showed higher generation probabilities than non-shared clonotypes. Because the study included only a small number of donors, the genetic and exposure-history diversity represented was limited. Larger estimated clonotype richness was generally found for naive subsets than for memory subsets. Pairwise subsampling led to the expectation that sequencing depth would affect the degree of clonotype sharing among donors. Incomplete sequencing was indicated by rarefaction of sorted-subset datasets, despite the large sequencing depth.

Using the deep immunoSEQ assay, multiplex PCR amplified TCR CDR3 regions from genomic DNA. Extracted genomic DNA from each cell subset was spread evenly across all wells of several immunoSEQ 96-well plates, with each plate serving as a replicate. For sorted subsets, roughly 0.2 ug genomic DNA, equal to 30,000 to 35,000 T cell genomes, was loaded into each replicate PCR. The purified libraries were quantified using a Qubit 3.0 fluorometer, sized with a Bioanalyzer 2100, and then quantified again using the KAPA Library Quantification kit. Every immunoSEQ 96-well plate was sequenced on a dedicated single-read 150-cycle Illumina NextSeq 550 flow cell. The authors' pipeline ran thus. The immunoSEQ output contained only junctional sequences without quality scores, so filtering could not match that applied to full-length reads. To assign V/J genes and CDR3, sequences were annotated using PyIR, a Python wrapper for IgBLAST v1.9, with IMGT germline references. Any read was removed if the V/J assignment was weak (E-value above 1e-6), the CDR3 was missing, or the read contained stop codons, out-of-frame junctions, or ambiguous translated residues. V3J clonotypes were defined as sequences sharing the same inferred V gene, J gene, and CDR3 amino acid sequence. The percentage overlap between two repertoires was calculated by dividing the number of shared unique clonotypes by the size of the smaller repertoire. Three approaches were used to assess repertoire richness: RTK rarefaction, the Chao1 estimator, and Recon v2.1 estimates of unobserved clonotypes. OLGA was used to compute generation probabilities for all TCRbeta clonotypes that the gDNA method yielded from several donors. TCRdb mirrors the immuneACCESS table, restricted to in-frame sequences. Some clones are absent from its copies; in checked studies, under half trace to an unresolved V gene, and the reason for the others is unknown. V and J calls and clone size come straight from that table; D and trimming were deduced from the DNA. This sample gives 90,000 to 120,000 clones in total; roughly 70% of them show up just once. The ten largest clonotypes hold about 25% of the sample.

A remark on this clone: Its recognized antigen is unknown. No much larger clonotype is one base removed from it; base qualities were not supplied.

Donors were healthy HIV-negative adults with no recently reported acute infections or vaccinations. Only Caucasian adults living in Nashville, Tennessee, USA were represented among the donors. CD8 memory samples consisted of magnetically selected CD45RO+ cells combined with CCR7-negative CD45RA+ effector memory (TemRA) cells. Blood was obtained by leukapheresis, after which PBMCs were separated by Ficoll-Histopaque density gradient centrifugation and cryopreserved in liquid nitrogen vapor phase. Analytical flow cytometry was used to check the purity and quantity of each magnetically sorted T cell population. Genomic DNA was isolated from each sorted fraction and quantified by UV absorbance on a Nanodrop 2000c. The CDR3 starts with the cysteine, ends with the phenylalanine, and has 16 residues. Only CDR3 DNA remains: 48 bases, in frame from the first base. For CDR1 and CDR2, the germline V gene (reference sequence) lists SGHKS and YYEKEE. V has 4 bases trimmed and J has 5 bases trimmed; junction bases matching no gene number 11.

This chain is built from TRBV5-5 and TRBJ1-4; 7 bases in the junction line up with TRBD1. Sequencing was done on a sample of memory CD8+ T cells sorted from blood. The meaning of the sample's cell subset or site label: CD45RO+ cells pooled with CCR7-negative TemRA cells. The source is a woman aged 25 to 39 in good health. The CDR3 loop reads CASSHRRQGQNEKLFF. The DNA sequence follows: TGTGCCAGCAGCCACAGAAGACAGGGTCAGAATGAAAAACTGTTTTTT.